This T cell receptor (beta chain) appears in the sequencing data of a study of blood T cell repertoires in COVID-19. Study-wide context: COVID-19 samples, acute and convalescent, were from the United States, Italy and Spain.

This table comes from immunoSEQ multiplex PCR, and its TCRdb copy is limited to in-frame clones, with some not included. This table holds around 200,000 clones, around 88% found once. The CDR3 extends over 14 amino acids. The V gene end was trimmed by 4 bases and the J gene end by 1 base; junction bases not matched to a gene: 2. Per the germline V gene, CDR1 is KGHSH and CDR2 is LQKENI. Sequencing input: peripheral blood. This chain joins TRBV18 and TRBJ2-7, with TRBD2 identical over 9 bases. The sequence was collected from a man aged 35-49 years with active or convalescent COVID-19. For the CDR3, the DNA is TGTGCCAGCTCACAGACTAGCGGATCCTACGAGCAGTACTTC. Translated, it gives CASSQTSGSYEQYF.